Here is one TCR beta chain with its context. The target of this receptor is not known. Base qualities were left out, and no much larger clone turns up one base away. TCRbeta CDR3 regions were amplified from genomic DNA by means of the immunoSEQ Assay, a bias-controlled multiplex PCR. The authors' pipeline ran thus. Nucleated cell counts per sample were estimated from amplification of reference gene primers within the assay. To quantify the absolute abundance of each unique TCRbeta CDR3 rearrangement, sequence reads were collapsed and filtered. For each sample, productive Simpson clonality was calculated as the square root of Simpson's diversity index over productive rearrangements. TCRdb retrieved this table from immuneACCESS and kept in-frame rearrangements only. Not all clones are present; in checked studies, unresolved V genes account for under half, and no reason is known for the remainder. The V and J calls and clone size were taken over from that table, and D and trimming were inferred from the DNA. Within this sample are about 230,000 clones, with less than 85% of them counted one time only. The ten largest clones take up approximately 2.6% of the sample.

The sample is drawn from a study of blood T cell repertoires in COVID-19 (dated by TCRdb to about 2020). General notes on the study: Samples from collaborators originated in the United States, Italy and Spain and spanned both the acute and convalescent phases of COVID-19. The material from the prospective study consisted of cDNA or gDNA derived from T cells, B-cell-depleted T cells, or PBMCs. The dataset comprised deeply sampled blood TCRbeta repertoires from subjects exposed to, actively infected with, or recovered from COVID-19. The repertoires were released in a freely available public database intended as a resource for research on the immune response to SARS-CoV-2. Samples came from the ongoing ImmuneRACE study (first 160 participants) plus 1,254 subjects from 6 global collaborators. A de-identified subject ID, COVID-19 status, age in years and sex were almost always included in the sample metadata. Where available, HLA class I and class II types were taken from metadata supplied by the sample provider and were not determined by assay-based typing.

Study-wide conclusions, independent of this receptor: How much clinical and demographic metadata was included differed by source and by participant, and the metadata was provided uncurated.

Collaborating institutions collected whole blood in K2EDTA tubes following their own protocols. Collaborator samples were shipped for TCRbeta analysis as frozen whole blood, isolated PBMCs, or DNA extracted from either sample type. The sequence was obtained from a woman aged 70-85 years with active or convalescent COVID-19. Sequenced: peripheral blood.

CDR3 sequence: CASSYGRGNYEQYF. The DNA sequence is as follows: TGTGCCAGCAGTTATGGGCGGGGGAACTACGAGCAGTACTTC. This chain joins TRBV6-5 to TRBJ2-7; TRBD2 fits 7 bases in the junction. The junction shows trimming of 3 bases on V and 3 bases on J, and the gene matches do not reach 5 bases of it. CDR1 and CDR2 are read off the germline V gene as MNHEY and SVGAGI. The cysteine opens and the phenylalanine closes a CDR3 of 14 amino acids. The CDR3 DNA has 42 bases and is translated from base 1.